These 7 T cell receptor beta chains were all obtained from the same sample, sequenced in a study of Tregs in tolerant kidney transplant recipients. Repertoires were generated with immunoSEQ multiplex PCR, while TCRdb's copy carries only in-frame clones and drops some. The data contain 55,000 to 70,000 clones, approximately 83% of them singletons. The sample here was Tregs from blood, taken before the transplant. The receptors here all came from a human donor who received a combined kidney and bone marrow transplant.

The chain is built from TRBV5-1 and TRBJ2-5; D ambiguous. This CDR3 is built from 15 residues. Trimming removed 3 bases at V and 1 base at J, with 13 bases between. Germline assignment: CDR1 SGHRS and CDR2 YFSETQ. CDR3 loop: CASSSALTAQETQYF. The CDR3 DNA sequence: TGCGCCAGCAGCTCGGCGTTGACCGCCCAAGAGACCCAGTACTTC.

The rearrangement uses TRBV28 and TRBJ2-1, with D maybe TRBD2 (5 bases). Between the trimmed V and J ends, which lost 7 bases and 8 bases, there was a span of 18 bases. This CDR3 is built from 14 residues. The V gene's germline CDR1 is MDHEN and CDR2 SYDVKM. CDR3 sequence reads: CASIRGLGADEQFF. CDR3 sequence (DNA): TGTGCCAGCATTCGGGGTTTGGGTGCCGATGAGCAGTTCTTC.

The J gene is TRBJ2-5, the V gene TRBV6-1; D possibly corresponds to TRBD1 (5 bases). Deletions cut 4 bases from V and 1 base from J, with 19 bases between. In germline, CDR1 is MNHNS, CDR2 SASEGT. This CDR3 is 17 amino acids long. CDR3 amino acids: CASSVRPDSPPQETQYF. In DNA, the CDR3 is TGTGCCAGCAGTGTTAGACCCGACAGTCCCCCCCAAGAGACCCAGTACTTC.

V usage is TRBV11-2 and J usage is TRBJ1-3; TRBD1 aligns across 7 bases. The V segment lost 5 bases and the J segment 7 bases; nucleotides outside the gene matches: 8. The CDR3 covers 14 residues. The germline V gene has CDR1 SGHAT and CDR2 FQNNGV. CDR3 bases: TGTGCCAGCAGCGAGACAGGGTTTTGGAACACCATATATTTT. Protein product: CASSETGFWNTIYF.

The chain recombines TRBV5-1 with TRBJ2-7, with TRBD1 identical over 11 bases. The junction had 4 bases not matched to a gene; V was cut back by 3 bases and J by 2 bases. The CDR3 totals 15 residues. Germline loops: CDR1 SGHRS, CDR2 YFSETQ. CDR3 sequence: CASSWRDRGTYEQYF. DNA of the CDR3: TGCGCCAGCAGCTGGAGGGACAGGGGGACCTACGAGCAGTACTTC.

The CDR3 bases are TGTGCTAGTGGTTTGGTTGGGGACGGAAGGTCACCCCTCCACTTT. It is translated as CASGLVGDGRSPLHF. This chain links TRBV12-5 with TRBJ1-6, with a possible D match to TRBD1 (5 bases). CDR3 length: 15 residues. V lost 0 bases to trimming and J lost 10 bases, with 13 bases between them. The V gene's germline CDR1 is LGHNT and CDR2 FRNRAP.

This clone showed up just once. The V gene is TRBV28, the J gene TRBJ2-3; D unclear. The CDR3 runs 14 residues. CDR1 and CDR2 from the germline V gene are MDHEN and SYDVKM. The V and J ends lost 6 bases and 6 bases respectively, with 16 bases between them. CDR3 DNA sequence: TGTGCCAGCAGCCGCCTCGGCCTTATCGATACGCAGTATTTT. Translating gives CASSRLGLIDTQYF.